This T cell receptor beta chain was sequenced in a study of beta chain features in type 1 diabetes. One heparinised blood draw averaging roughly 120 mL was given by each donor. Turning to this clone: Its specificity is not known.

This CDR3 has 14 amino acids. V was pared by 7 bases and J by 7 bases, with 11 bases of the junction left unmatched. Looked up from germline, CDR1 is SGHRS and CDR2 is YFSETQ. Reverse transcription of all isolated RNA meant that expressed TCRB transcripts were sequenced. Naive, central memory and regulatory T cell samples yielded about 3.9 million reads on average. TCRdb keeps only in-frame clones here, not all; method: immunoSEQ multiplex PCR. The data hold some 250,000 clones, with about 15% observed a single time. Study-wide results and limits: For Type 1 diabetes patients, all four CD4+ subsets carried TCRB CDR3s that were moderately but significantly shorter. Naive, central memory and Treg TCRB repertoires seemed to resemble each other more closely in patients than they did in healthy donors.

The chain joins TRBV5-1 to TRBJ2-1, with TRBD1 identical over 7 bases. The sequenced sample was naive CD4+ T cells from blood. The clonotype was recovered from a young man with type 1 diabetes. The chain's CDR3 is CASPAFGTDNEQFF. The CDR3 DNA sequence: TGCGCCAGCCCCGCCTTCGGGACAGATAATGAGCAGTTCTTC.